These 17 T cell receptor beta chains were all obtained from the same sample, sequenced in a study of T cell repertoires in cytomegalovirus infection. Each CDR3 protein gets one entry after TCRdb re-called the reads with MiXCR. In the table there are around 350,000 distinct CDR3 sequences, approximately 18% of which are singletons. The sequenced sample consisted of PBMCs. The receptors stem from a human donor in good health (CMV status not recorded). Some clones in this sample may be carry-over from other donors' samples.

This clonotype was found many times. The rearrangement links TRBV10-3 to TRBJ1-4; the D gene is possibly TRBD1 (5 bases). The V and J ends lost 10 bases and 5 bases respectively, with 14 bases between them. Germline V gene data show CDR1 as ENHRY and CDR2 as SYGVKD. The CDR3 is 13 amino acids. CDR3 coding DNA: TGTGCCACCCAGGGATCAGAAAATGAAAAACTGTTTTTT. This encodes CATQGSENEKLFF.

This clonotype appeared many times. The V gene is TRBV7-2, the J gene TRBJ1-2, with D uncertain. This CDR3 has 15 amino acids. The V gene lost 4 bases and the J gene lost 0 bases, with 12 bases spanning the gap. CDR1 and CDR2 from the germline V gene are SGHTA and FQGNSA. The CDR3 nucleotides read TGTGCCAGCAGCTCCGGGTCGGCTGCTAACTATGGCTACACCTTC. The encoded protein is CASSSGSAANYGYTF.

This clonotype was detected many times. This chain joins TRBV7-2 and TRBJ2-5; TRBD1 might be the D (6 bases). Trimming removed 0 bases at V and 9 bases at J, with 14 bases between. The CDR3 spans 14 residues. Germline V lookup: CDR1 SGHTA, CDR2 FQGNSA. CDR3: CASSLAGGAGPQYF. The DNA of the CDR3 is TGTGCCAGCAGCTTAGCTGGGGGCGCCGGGCCCCAGTACTTC.

CDR3 nucleotides: TGTGCCAGCAGCCAACCATTTACGCAGTATTTT. Translation gives CASSQPFTQYF. The chain couples TRBV11-2 to TRBJ2-3; D is uncertain. The V end was cut by 5 bases, the J end by 8 bases, with 8 bases between. Per the germline V gene, CDR1 is SGHAT and CDR2 is FQNNGV. This CDR3 spans 11 amino acids.

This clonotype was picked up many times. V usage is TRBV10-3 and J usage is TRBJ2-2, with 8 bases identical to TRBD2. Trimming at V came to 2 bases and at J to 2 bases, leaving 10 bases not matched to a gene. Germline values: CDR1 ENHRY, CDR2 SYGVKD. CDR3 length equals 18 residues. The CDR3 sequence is CAISEDRAGGLNTGELFF. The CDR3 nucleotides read TGTGCCATCAGTGAGGATCGCGCGGGAGGCCTAAACACCGGGGAGCTGTTTTTT.

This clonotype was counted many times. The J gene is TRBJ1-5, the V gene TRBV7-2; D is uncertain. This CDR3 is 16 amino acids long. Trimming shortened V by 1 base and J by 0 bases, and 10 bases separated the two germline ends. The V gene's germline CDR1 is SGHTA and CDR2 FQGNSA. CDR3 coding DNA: TGTGCCAGCAGCTTAGAGCCAGGTTATAGCAATCAGCCCCAGCATTTT. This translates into CASSLEPGYSNQPQHF.

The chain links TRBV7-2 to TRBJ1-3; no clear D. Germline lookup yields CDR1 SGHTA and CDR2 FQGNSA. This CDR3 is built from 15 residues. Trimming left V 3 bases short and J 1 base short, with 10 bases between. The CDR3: CASSLSLRSGNTIYF. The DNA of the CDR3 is TGTGCCAGCAGCTTGTCCCTGAGGTCTGGAAACACCATATATTTT.

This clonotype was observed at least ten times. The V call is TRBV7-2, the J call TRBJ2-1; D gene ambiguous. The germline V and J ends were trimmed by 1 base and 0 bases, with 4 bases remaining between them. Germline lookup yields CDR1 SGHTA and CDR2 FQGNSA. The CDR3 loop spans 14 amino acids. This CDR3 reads CASSLGLSYNEQFF. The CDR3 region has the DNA TGTGCCAGCAGCTTAGGACTCTCCTACAATGAGCAGTTCTTC.

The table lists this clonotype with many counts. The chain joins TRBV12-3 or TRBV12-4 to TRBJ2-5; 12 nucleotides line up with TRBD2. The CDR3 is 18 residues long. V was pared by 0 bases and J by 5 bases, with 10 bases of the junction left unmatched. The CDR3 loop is CASSLARTTSGRWETQYF. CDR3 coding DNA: TGTGCCAGCAGTTTAGCGCGGACGACTAGCGGGAGATGGGAGACCCAGTACTTC.

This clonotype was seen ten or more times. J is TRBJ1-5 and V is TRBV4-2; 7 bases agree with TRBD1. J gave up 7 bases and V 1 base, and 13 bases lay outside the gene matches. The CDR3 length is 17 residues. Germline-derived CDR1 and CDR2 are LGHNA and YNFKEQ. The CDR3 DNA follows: TGTGCCAGCAGCCAAGCGGTCGATAGGGGGCAGTGGCAGCCCCAGCATTTT. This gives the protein CASSQAVDRGQWQPQHF.

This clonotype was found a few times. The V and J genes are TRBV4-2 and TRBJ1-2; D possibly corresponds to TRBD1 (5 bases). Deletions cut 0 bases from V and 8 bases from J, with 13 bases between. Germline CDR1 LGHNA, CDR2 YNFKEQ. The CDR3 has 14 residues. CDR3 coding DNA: TGTGCCAGCAGCCAAGAGGCAGGGTCGGGCGGCTACACCTTC. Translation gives CASSQEAGSGGYTF.

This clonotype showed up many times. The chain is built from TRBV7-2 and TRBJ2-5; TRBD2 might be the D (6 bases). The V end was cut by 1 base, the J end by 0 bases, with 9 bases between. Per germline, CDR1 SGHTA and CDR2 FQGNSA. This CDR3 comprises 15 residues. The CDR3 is CASSLGAGYQETQYF. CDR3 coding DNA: TGTGCCAGCAGCTTAGGGGCGGGGTACCAAGAGACCCAGTACTTC.

CDR3 residues: CASSLTSGKFGELFF. The CDR3 DNA reads TGTGCCAGCAGTCTGACTAGCGGGAAGTTCGGGGAGCTGTTTTTT. The chain carries TRBV12-3 or TRBV12-4 and TRBJ2-2; 11 positions match TRBD2. After removal of 5 bases from V and 7 bases from J, the junction contained 6 bases not matched to a gene. The CDR3 extends over 15 amino acids.

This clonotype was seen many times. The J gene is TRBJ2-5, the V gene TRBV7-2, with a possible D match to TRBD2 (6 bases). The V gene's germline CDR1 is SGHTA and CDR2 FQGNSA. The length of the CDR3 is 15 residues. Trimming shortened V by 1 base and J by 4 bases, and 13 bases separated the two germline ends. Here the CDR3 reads CASSLETRSPETQYF. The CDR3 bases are TGTGCCAGCAGCTTAGAGACTAGATCGCCAGAGACCCAGTACTTC.

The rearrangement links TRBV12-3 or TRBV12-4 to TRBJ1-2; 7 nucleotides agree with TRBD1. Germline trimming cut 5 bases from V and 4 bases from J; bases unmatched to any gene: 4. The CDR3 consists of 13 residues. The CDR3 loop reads CASSDRQGYGYTF. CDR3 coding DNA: TGTGCCAGCAGTGATAGACAGGGCTATGGCTACACCTTC.

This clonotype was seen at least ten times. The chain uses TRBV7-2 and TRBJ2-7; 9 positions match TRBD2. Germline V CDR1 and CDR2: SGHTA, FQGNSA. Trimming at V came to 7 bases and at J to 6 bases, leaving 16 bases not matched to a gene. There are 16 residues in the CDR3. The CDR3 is CASTPYWAGGQGEQYF. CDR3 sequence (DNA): TGTGCCAGCACCCCCTACTGGGCGGGGGGGCAGGGCGAGCAGTACTTC.

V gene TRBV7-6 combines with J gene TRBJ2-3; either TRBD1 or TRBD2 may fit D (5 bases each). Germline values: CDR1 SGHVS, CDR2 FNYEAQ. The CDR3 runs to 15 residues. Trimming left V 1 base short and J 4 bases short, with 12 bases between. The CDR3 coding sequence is TGTGCCAGCAGCTTAGAAGGGGAGCACGCAGATACGCAGTATTTT. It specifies CASSLEGEHADTQYF.